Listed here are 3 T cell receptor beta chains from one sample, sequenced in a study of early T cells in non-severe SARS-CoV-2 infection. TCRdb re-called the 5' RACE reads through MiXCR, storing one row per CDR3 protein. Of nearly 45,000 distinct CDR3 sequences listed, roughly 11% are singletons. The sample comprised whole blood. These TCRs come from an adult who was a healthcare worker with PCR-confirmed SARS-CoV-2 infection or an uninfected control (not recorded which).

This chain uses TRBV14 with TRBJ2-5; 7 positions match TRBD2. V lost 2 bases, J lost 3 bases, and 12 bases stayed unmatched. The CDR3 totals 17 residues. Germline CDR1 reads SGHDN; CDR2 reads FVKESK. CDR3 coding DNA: TGTGCCAGCAGCCAAATTAAGGGAGGGCTGTTAGAAGAGACCCAGTACTTC. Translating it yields CASSQIKGGLLEETQYF.

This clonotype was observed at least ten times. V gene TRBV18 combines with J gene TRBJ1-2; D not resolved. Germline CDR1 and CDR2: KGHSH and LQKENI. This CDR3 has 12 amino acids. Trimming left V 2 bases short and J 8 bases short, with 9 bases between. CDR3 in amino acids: CASSPSLMGYTF. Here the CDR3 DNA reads TGTGCCAGCTCACCATCCCTAATGGGCTACACCTTC.

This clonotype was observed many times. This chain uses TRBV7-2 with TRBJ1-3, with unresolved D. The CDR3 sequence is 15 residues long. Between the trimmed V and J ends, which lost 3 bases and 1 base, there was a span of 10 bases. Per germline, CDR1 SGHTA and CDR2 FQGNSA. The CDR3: CASSFMRASGNTIYF. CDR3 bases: TGTGCCAGCAGCTTTATGAGGGCATCTGGAAACACCATATATTTT.